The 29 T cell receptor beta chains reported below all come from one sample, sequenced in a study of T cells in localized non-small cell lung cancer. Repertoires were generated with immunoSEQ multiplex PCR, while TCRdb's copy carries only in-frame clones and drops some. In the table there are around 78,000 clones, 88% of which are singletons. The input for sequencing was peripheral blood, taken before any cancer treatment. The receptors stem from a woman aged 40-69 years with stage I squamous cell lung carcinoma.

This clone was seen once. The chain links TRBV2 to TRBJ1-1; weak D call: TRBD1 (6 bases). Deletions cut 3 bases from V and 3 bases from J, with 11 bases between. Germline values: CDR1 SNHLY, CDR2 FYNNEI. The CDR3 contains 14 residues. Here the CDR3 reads CASSEAGEDTEAFF. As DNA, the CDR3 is TGTGCCAGCAGTGAGGCAGGGGAGGACACTGAAGCTTTCTTT.

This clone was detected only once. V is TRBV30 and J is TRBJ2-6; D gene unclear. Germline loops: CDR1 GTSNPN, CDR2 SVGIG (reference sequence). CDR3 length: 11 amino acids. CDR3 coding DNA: TGTGCTTGTGGGGGGGCCAACGTCCTGACTTTC. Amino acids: CACGGANVLTF.

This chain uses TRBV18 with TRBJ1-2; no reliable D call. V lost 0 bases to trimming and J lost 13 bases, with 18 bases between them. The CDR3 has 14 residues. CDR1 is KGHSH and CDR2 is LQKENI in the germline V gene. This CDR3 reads CASSPPSQKELCTF. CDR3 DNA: TGTGCCAGCTCACCACCGTCGCAGAAGGAGTTATGCACCTTC.

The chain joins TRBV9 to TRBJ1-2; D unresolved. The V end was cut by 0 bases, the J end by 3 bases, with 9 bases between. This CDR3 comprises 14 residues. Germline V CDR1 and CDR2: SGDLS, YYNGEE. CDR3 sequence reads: CASSVGLEDYGYTF. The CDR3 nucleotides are TGTGCCAGCAGCGTAGGGCTAGAAGACTATGGCTACACCTTC.

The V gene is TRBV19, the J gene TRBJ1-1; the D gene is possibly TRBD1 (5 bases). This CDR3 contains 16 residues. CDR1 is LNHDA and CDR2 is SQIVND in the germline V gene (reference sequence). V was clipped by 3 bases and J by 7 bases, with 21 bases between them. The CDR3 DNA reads TGTGCCAGTAGTATTTCCGGGACCCGGGGATCGAGTGAAGCTTTCTTT. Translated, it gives CASSISGTRGSSEAFF.

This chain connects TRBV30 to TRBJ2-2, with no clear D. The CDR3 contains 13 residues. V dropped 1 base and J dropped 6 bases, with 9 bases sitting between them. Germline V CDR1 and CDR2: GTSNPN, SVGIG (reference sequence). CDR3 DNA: TGTGCCTGGAGTGATTCTGGCCCCGGGGAGCTGTTTTTT. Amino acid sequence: CAWSDSGPGELFF.

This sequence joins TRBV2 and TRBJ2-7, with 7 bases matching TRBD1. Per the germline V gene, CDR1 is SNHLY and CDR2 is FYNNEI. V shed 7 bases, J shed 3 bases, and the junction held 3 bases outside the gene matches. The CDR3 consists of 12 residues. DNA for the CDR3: TGTGCCAGCACCAGACAGGGCTACGAGCAGTACTTC. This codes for CASTRQGYEQYF.

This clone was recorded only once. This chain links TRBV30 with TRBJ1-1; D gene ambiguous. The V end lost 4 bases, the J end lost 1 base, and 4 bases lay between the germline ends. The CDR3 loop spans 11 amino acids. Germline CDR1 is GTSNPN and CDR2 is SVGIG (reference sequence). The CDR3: CAWNRNTEAFF. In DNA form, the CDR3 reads TGTGCCTGGAACAGGAACACTGAAGCTTTCTTT.

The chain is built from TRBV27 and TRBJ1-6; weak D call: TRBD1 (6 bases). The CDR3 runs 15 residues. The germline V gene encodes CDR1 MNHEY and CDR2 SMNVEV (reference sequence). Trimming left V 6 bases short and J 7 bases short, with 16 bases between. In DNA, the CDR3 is TGTGCCAGCAGCTACCGGAAACAGGGAAATTCACCCCTCCACTTT. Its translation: CASSYRKQGNSPLHF.

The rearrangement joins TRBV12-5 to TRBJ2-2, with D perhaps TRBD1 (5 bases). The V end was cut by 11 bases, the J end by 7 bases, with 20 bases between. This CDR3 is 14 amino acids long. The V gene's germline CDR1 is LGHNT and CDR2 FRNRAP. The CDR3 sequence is CAGRQGFSGGELFF. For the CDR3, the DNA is TGTGCTGGAAGGCAGGGTTTTAGTGGCGGGGAGCTGTTTTTT.

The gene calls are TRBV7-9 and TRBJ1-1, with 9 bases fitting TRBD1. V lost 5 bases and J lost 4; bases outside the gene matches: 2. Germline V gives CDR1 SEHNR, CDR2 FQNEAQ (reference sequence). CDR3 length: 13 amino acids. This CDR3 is CASSTGGLTEAFF. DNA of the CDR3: TGTGCCAGCAGCACAGGGGGCCTCACTGAAGCTTTCTTT.

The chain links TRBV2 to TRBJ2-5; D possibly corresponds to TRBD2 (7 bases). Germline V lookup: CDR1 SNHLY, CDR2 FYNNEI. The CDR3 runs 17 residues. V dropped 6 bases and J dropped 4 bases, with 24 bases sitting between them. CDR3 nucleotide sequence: TGTGCCAGCAGCCTCAGCCTGGCGGGGGCGGGTGGAGAGACCCAGTACTTC. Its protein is CASSLSLAGAGGETQYF. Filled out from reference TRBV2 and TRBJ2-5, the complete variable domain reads EPEVTQTPSHQVTQMGQEVILRCVPISNHLYFYWYRQILGQKVEFLVSFYNNEISEKSEIFDDQFSVERPDGSNFTLKIRSTKLEDSAMYFCASSLSLAGAGGETQYFGPGTRLLVL.

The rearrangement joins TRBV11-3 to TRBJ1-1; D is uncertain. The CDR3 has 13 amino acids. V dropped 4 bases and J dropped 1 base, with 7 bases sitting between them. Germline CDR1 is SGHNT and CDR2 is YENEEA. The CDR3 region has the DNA TGTGCCAGCAGCTCAGGACGGAACACTGAAGCTTTCTTT. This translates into CASSSGRNTEAFF.

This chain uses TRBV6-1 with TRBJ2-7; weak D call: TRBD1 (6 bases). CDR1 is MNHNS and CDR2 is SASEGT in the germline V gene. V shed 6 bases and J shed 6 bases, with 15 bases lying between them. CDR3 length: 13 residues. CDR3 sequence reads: CASSDRYLSEQYF. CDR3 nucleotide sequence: TGTGCCAGCAGCGACAGGTATCTGAGCGAGCAGTACTTC.

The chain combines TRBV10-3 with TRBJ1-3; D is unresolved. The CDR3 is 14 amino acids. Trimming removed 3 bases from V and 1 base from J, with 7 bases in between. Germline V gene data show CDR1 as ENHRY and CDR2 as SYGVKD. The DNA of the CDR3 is TGTGCCATCAGTGATTGGGATTCTGGAAACACCATATATTTT. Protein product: CAISDWDSGNTIYF.

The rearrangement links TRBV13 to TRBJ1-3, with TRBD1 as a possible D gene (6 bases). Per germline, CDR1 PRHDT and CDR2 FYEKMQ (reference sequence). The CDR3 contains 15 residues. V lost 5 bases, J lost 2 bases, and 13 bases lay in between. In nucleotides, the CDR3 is TGTGCCAGCAGCCACTACAGGGAAACTGGAAACACCATATATTTT. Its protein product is CASSHYRETGNTIYF. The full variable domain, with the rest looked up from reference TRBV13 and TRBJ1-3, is AAGVIQSPRHLIKEKRETATLKCYPIPRHDTVYWYQQGPGQDPQFLISFYEKMQSDKGSIPDRFSAQQFSDYHSELNMSSLELGDSALYFCASSHYRETGNTIYFGEGSWLTVV.

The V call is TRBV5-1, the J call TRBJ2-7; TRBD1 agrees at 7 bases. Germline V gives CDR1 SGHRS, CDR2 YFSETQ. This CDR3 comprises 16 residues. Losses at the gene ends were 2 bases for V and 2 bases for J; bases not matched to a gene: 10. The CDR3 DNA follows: TGCGCCAGCAGCTTAACGACAGGGTACGATCCCTACGAGCAGTACTTC. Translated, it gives CASSLTTGYDPYEQYF. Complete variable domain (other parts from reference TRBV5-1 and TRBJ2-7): KAGVTQTPRYLIKTRGQQVTLSCSPISGHRSVSWYQQTPGQGLQFLFEYFSETQRNKGNFPGRFSGRQFSNSRSEMNVSTLELGDSALYLCASSLTTGYDPYEQYFGPGTRLTVT.

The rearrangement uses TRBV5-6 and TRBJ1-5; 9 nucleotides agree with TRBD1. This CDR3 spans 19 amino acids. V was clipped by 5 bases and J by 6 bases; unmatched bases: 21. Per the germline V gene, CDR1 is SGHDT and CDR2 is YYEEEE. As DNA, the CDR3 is TGTGCCAGCAGATATACAGGGGGCGGGATTCCGAGGCCGGGTCAGCCCCAGCATTTT. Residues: CASRYTGGGIPRPGQPQHF.

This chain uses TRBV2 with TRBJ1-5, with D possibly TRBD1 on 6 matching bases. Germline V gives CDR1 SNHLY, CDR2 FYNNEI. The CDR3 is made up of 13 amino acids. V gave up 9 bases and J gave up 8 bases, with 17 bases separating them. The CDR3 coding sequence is TGTGCCAGTTGTATCGGCAGGGGAGAGCCCCAGCATTTT. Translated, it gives CASCIGRGEPQHF.

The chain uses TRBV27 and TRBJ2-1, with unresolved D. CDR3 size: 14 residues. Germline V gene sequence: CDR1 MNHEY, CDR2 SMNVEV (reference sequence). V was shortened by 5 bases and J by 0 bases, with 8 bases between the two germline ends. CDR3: CASSPLSSYNEQFF. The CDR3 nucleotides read TGTGCCAGCAGTCCTTTAAGCTCCTACAATGAGCAGTTCTTC.

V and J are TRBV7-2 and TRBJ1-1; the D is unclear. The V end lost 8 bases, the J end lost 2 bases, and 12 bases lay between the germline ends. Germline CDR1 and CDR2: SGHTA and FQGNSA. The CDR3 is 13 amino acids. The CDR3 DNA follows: TGTGCCAGCCATAAGGAACCAAACACTGAAGCTTTCTTT. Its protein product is CASHKEPNTEAFF.

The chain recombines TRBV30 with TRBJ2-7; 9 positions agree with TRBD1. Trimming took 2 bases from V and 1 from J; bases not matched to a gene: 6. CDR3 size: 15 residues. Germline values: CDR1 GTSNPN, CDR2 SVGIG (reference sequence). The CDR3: CAWSRTGTGSYEQYF. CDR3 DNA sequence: TGTGCCTGGAGTCGGACCGGGACAGGGTCCTACGAGCAGTACTTC.

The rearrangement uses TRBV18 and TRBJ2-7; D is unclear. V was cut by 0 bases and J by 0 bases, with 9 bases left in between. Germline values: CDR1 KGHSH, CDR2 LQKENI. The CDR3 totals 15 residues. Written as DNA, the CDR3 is TGTGCCAGCTCACCACCTACCCGAGTCTCCTACGAGCAGTACTTC. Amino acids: CASSPPTRVSYEQYF.

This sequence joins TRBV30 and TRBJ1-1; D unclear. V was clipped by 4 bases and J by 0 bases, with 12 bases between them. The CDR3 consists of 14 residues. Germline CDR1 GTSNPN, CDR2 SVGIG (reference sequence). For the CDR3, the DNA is TGTGCCTGGAAAATGTACAGCCTGAACACTGAAGCTTTCTTT. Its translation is CAWKMYSLNTEAFF.

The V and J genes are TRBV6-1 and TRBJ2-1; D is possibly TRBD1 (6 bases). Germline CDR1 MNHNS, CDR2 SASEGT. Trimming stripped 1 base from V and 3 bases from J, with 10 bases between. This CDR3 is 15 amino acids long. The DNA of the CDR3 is TGTGCCAGCAGTGAAGGACAGGATTACTACAATGAGCAGTTCTTC. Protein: CASSEGQDYYNEQFF.

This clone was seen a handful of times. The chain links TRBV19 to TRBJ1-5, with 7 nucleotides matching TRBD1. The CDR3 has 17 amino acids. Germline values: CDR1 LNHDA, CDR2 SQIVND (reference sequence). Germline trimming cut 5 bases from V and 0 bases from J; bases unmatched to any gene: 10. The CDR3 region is CASSPRTGRDSNQPQHF. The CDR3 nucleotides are TGTGCCAGTAGTCCCCGGACAGGCCGAGATAGCAATCAGCCCCAGCATTTT. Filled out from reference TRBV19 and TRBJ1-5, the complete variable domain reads DGGITQSPKYLFRKEGQNVTLSCEQNLNHDAMYWYRQDPGQGLRLIYYSQIVNDFQKGDIAEGYSVSREKKESFPLTVTSAQKNPTAFYLCASSPRTGRDSNQPQHFGDGTRLSIL.

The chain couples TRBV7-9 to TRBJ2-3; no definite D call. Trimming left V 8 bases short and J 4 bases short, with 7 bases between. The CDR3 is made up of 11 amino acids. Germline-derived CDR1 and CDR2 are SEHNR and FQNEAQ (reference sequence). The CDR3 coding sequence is TGTGCCAGCGAATTCGCAGATACGCAGTATTTT. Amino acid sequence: CASEFADTQYF. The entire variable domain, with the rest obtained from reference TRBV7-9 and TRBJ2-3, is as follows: DTGVSQNPRHKITKRGQNVTFRCDPISEHNRLYWYRQTLGQGPEFLTYFQNEAQLEKSRLLSDRFSAERPKGSFSTLEIQRTEQGDSAMYLCASEFADTQYFGPGTRLTVL.

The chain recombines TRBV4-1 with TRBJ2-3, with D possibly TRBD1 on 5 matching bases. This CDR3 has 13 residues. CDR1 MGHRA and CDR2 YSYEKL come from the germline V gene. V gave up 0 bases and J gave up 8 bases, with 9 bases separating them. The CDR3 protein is CASSQDLRGTQYF. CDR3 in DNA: TGCGCCAGCAGCCAAGATCTAAGGGGTACGCAGTATTTT.

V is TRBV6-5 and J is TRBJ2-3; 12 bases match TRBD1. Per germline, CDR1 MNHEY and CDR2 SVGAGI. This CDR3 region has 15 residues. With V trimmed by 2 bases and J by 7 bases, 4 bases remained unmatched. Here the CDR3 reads CASSYPGQGAYTQYF. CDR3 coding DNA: TGTGCCAGCAGTTACCCGGGACAGGGGGCATATACGCAGTATTTT.